These 15 T cell receptor beta chains came from one sample sequenced in a study of PD-L1 blockade in urothelial cancer. TCRdb keeps only in-frame clones here, not all; method: immunoSEQ multiplex PCR. This sample carries around 40,000 clones, about 89% of them seen once, and the ten largest clones take approximately 1.9%. Sequencing used PBMCs, obtained around atezolizumab (anti-PD-L1) treatment. The receptors derive from a man in his sixties with urothelial cancer.

This chain uses TRBV6-1 with TRBJ2-7; 7 bases line up with TRBD1. V shed 1 base, J shed 3 bases, and the junction held 3 bases outside the gene matches. Per the germline V gene, CDR1 is MNHNS and CDR2 is SASEGT. This CDR3 spans 14 amino acids. CDR3 in DNA: TGTGCCAGCAGTGAAGGTGGGACAGTCTACGAGCAGTACTTC. As protein: CASSEGGTVYEQYF.

The chain has TRBV7-2 and TRBJ1-1; 7 bases are a match to TRBD1. V was pared by 6 bases and J by 3 bases, with 4 bases of the junction left unmatched. This CDR3 has 13 amino acids. Germline CDR1 SGHTA, CDR2 FQGNSA. CDR3 nucleotide sequence: TGTGCCAGCAGGTTTACAGGGGACACTGAAGCTTTCTTT. Translated: CASRFTGDTEAFF.

The genes are TRBV19 and TRBJ1-6, with 8 bases matching TRBD1. The J segment lost 5 bases and the V segment lost 6 bases, leaving 6 bases of the junction unmatched. The CDR3 covers 15 residues. CDR1 and CDR2 from the germline V gene are LNHDA and SQIVND (reference sequence). The CDR3 here is CASRNPGGDNSPLHF. As DNA, the CDR3 is TGTGCCAGTAGGAACCCAGGGGGCGATAATTCACCCCTCCACTTT.

V usage is TRBV7-9 and J usage is TRBJ1-1; the D is unclear. Germline CDR1 and CDR2: SEHNR and FQNEAQ (reference sequence). This CDR3 spans 13 amino acids. V was clipped by 2 bases and J by 6 bases, with 10 bases between them. For the CDR3, the DNA is TGTGCCAGCAGCTTATTCGGGTCACCTGAAGCTTTCTTT. Protein sequence: CASSLFGSPEAFF.

The chain carries TRBV10-3 and TRBJ1-6; maybe TRBD1 (5 bases). With 0 bases removed from V and 5 bases from J, the gap between germline ends came to 11 bases. Germline V gene data show CDR1 as ENHRY and CDR2 as SYGVKD. This CDR3 region has 16 residues. CDR3 loop: CAISESGTGDNSPLHF. The CDR3 nucleotides are TGTGCCATCAGTGAGTCGGGGACGGGAGATAATTCACCCCTCCACTTT.

The chain recombines TRBV7-9 with TRBJ1-5, with D possibly matching TRBD1 (6 bases). The V and J ends lost 3 bases and 5 bases respectively, with 17 bases between them. The germline V gene encodes CDR1 SEHNR and CDR2 FQNEAQ (reference sequence). The CDR3 runs 16 residues. CDR3 amino acids: CASSFGGGGAYQPQHF. The CDR3 DNA follows: TGTGCCAGCAGCTTTGGGGGCGGGGGGGCCTATCAGCCCCAGCATTTT.

The chain combines TRBV21-1 with TRBJ2-1; the D call in the table, TRBD1, was not verified against the DNA. TRBV21-1 is recorded as a pseudogene. This CDR3 contains 15 residues. The CDR3: CASSFTWTGGDEQFF. CDR3 DNA: TGTGCCAGCAGCTTTACTTGGACAGGCGGGGATGAGCAGTTCTTC.

The J gene is TRBJ1-2, the V gene TRBV19; a possible D gene is TRBD1 (5 bases). The CDR3 loop spans 15 amino acids. Germline loops: CDR1 LNHDA, CDR2 SQIVND (reference sequence). Trimming removed 8 bases from V and 4 bases from J, with 20 bases in between. CDR3 amino acids: CASSYRGDPSYGYTF. The DNA for the CDR3 is TGTGCCAGTTCCTACCGGGGGGACCCTTCCTATGGCTACACCTTC.

This clone has only one observation. J is TRBJ2-1 and V is TRBV18; 11 bases match TRBD1. Per germline, CDR1 KGHSH and CDR2 LQKENI. This CDR3 comprises 16 residues. Trimming at V came to 2 bases and at J to 7 bases, leaving 7 bases not matched to a gene. CDR3 residues: CASSPKGTGGSNEQFF. CDR3 DNA sequence: TGTGCCAGCTCACCAAAAGGGACAGGGGGATCGAATGAGCAGTTCTTC. Supplemented by reference TRBV18 and TRBJ2-1, the full variable domain reads NAGVMQNPRHLVRRRGQEARLRCSPMKGHSHVYWYRQLPEEGLKFMVYLQKENIIDESGMPKERFSAEFPKEGPSILRIQQVVRGDSAAYFCASSPKGTGGSNEQFFGPGTRLTVL.

This chain joins TRBV4-2 and TRBJ2-7; 8 bases align to TRBD2. After removal of 1 base from V and 3 bases from J, the junction contained 5 bases not matched to a gene. Germline assignment: CDR1 LGHNA and CDR2 YNFKEQ. The CDR3 has 15 amino acids. The CDR3 nucleotides are TGTGCCAGCAGCCAAGCTGGGCTAGCGGGCTACGAGCAGTACTTC. Amino acid sequence: CASSQAGLAGYEQYF.

V usage is TRBV5-1 and J usage is TRBJ2-7, with 9 nucleotides matching TRBD2. Per the germline V gene, CDR1 is SGHRS and CDR2 is YFSETQ. V lost 4 bases, J lost 3 bases, and 5 bases stayed unmatched. This CDR3 spans 14 amino acids. The CDR3 region has the DNA TGCGCCAGCAGCCTAGCGGGACAAAACTACGAGCAGTACTTC. It translates to CASSLAGQNYEQYF.

The chain recombines TRBV28 with TRBJ1-2, with 7 positions matching TRBD1. Germline-derived CDR1 and CDR2 are MDHEN and SYDVKM. The CDR3 consists of 13 residues. V lost 5 bases and J lost 5; bases outside the gene matches: 5. The CDR3 spells CASSTYRGYGYTF. CDR3 coding DNA: TGTGCCAGCAGTACATACAGGGGATATGGCTACACCTTC.

This chain joins TRBV5-4 and TRBJ2-3; 9 positions match TRBD1. The CDR3 totals 17 residues. Unmatched junction bases numbered 13, after V lost 5 bases and J lost 3 bases. Germline CDR1 SGHNT, CDR2 YYREEE (reference sequence). CDR3 region: CASSLGLGTGRTDTQYF. CDR3 coding DNA: TGTGCCAGCAGTCTTGGTCTCGGGACAGGGAGGACAGATACGCAGTATTTT.

V gene TRBV10-3 combines with J gene TRBJ2-1; 7 bases are shared with TRBD1. Per germline, CDR1 ENHRY and CDR2 SYGVKD. Trimming removed 4 bases from V and 0 bases from J; junction bases left unmatched: 6. This CDR3 contains 16 residues. The CDR3: CAISGPRDSSYNEQFF. Here the CDR3 DNA reads TGTGCCATCAGTGGCCCCCGGGACAGCTCCTACAATGAGCAGTTCTTC.

This sequence joins TRBV9 and TRBJ2-2; 7 bases fit TRBD1. V gave up 0 bases and J gave up 3 bases; unmatched junction bases: 8. The CDR3 runs 17 residues. Per the germline V gene, CDR1 is SGDLS and CDR2 is YYNGEE. CDR3 DNA sequence: TGTGCCAGCAGCGTAGGTAAGGGACAGCTGTACACCGGGGAGCTGTTTTTT. This translates into CASSVGKGQLYTGELFF.